This entry lists 25 T cell receptor beta chains sequenced from one sample in a study of T cells in narcolepsy. Using immunoSEQ multiplex PCR, the repertoire was profiled, and TCRdb retains in-frame clones only, with some absent. In the table there are 25,000 to 35,000 clones, roughly 80% of which are singletons. The specimen sequenced was memory (CD45RA-) CD4+ T cells from blood. The receptors were gathered from a human donor in good health.

This sequence joins TRBV4-1 and TRBJ2-1, with 11 bases identical to TRBD2. The CDR3 loop spans 16 amino acids. Germline loops: CDR1 MGHRA, CDR2 YSYEKL. V shed 8 bases and J 0 bases; nucleotides not matched to a gene: 6. The CDR3 loop reads CASAVAGGSSYNEQFF. The CDR3 DNA reads as TGCGCCAGCGCGGTAGCGGGGGGGAGCTCCTACAATGAGCAGTTCTTC.

This clone was observed a few times. For the CDR3, the DNA is TGTGCCAGCACTGGGACAGGTGTCTACGAGCAGTACTTC. This codes for CASTGTGVYEQYF. This rearrangement joins TRBV2 to TRBJ2-7, with TRBD1 matching over 8 bases. Per germline, CDR1 SNHLY and CDR2 FYNNEI. The CDR3 runs to 13 residues. The V and J ends lost 7 bases and 3 bases, in that order; junction bases with no gene match: 5.

The rearrangement joins TRBV10-2 to TRBJ2-3, with TRBD2 as a possible D gene (5 bases). From germline, CDR1 is WSHSY and CDR2 SAAADI. Trimming took off 3 bases at V and 0 bases at J, with 13 bases between the two ends. The CDR3 is 16 residues long. CDR3 sequence reads: CASSERTPTSTDTQYF. The DNA of the CDR3 is TGCGCCAGCAGTGAACGGACTCCCACTAGCACAGATACGCAGTATTTT.

In nucleotides, the CDR3 is TGTGCCAGTAGATCGGGGGCCCTTGGGGCCAACGTCCTGACTTTC. It translates to CASRSGALGANVLTF. The chain joins TRBV19 to TRBJ2-6; D is perhaps TRBD1 or TRBD2 (6 bases each). Germline V gene sequence: CDR1 LNHDA, CDR2 SQIVND (reference sequence). Trimming took 6 bases from V and 3 from J, leaving 12 bases between them. The CDR3 is made up of 15 amino acids.

J is TRBJ2-3 and V is TRBV7-2, with 7 nucleotides matching TRBD2. The J segment lost 7 bases and the V segment lost 8 bases, leaving 9 bases of the junction unmatched. CDR3 length: 13 residues. Germline V gene data show CDR1 as SGHTA and CDR2 as FQGNSA. CDR3 in DNA: TGTGCCAGCGGGCTCTCTAGCGGACATACGCAGTATTTT. Amino acids: CASGLSSGHTQYF.

The chain carries TRBV27 and TRBJ1-2, with D possibly being TRBD1 (5 bases). The CDR3 runs to 15 residues. CDR1 is MNHEY and CDR2 is SMNVEV in the germline V gene (reference sequence). Trimming took 6 bases from V and 0 from J, leaving 14 bases between them. CDR3 residues: CASSSGGRTNYGYTF. As DNA, the CDR3 is TGTGCCAGCAGCTCCGGGGGAAGGACTAACTATGGCTACACCTTC.

This clone has only one observation. The chain joins TRBV7-9 to TRBJ2-7; D perhaps matches TRBD2 (7 bases). V was trimmed by 5 bases and J by 3 bases, leaving 17 bases between them. The CDR3 extends over 15 amino acids. From germline, CDR1 is SEHNR and CDR2 FQNEAQ (reference sequence). The CDR3 spells CASSPLRGGLYEQYF. DNA for the CDR3: TGTGCCAGCAGCCCCCTTAGGGGGGGACTCTACGAGCAGTACTTC. The whole variable domain, remainder taken from reference TRBV7-9 and TRBJ2-7, is DTGVSQNPRHKITKRGQNVTFRCDPISEHNRLYWYRQTLGQGPEFLTYFQNEAQLEKSRLLSDRFSAERPKGSFSTLEIQRTEQGDSAMYLCASSPLRGGLYEQYFGPGTRLTVT.

The chain links TRBV5-1 to TRBJ2-3; tentatively, D is TRBD2 (5 bases). Trimming cost V 6 bases and J 3 bases, with 14 bases left between them. CDR1 is SGHRS, CDR2 YFSETQ, per germline. The CDR3 consists of 14 residues. DNA for the CDR3: TGCGCCAGCAAGACGGCGCGGGTAACAGATACGCAGTATTTT. It is translated as CASKTARVTDTQYF.

This chain joins TRBV6-1 and TRBJ1-2; 7 bases match TRBD1. The V segment lost 6 bases and the J segment 0 bases; nucleotides outside the gene matches: 4. The CDR3 is 14 residues long. The V gene's germline CDR1 is MNHNS and CDR2 SASEGT. The CDR3, as DNA: TGTGCCAGCAGGTGGGGACAGACTAACTATGGCTACACCTTC. The encoded protein is CASRWGQTNYGYTF.

The chain carries TRBV5-6 and TRBJ2-2; D perhaps matches TRBD1 (6 bases). Trimming removed 3 bases at V and 7 bases at J, with 13 bases between. The CDR3 spans 14 residues. Germline V gene lookup returns CDR1 SGHDT and CDR2 YYEEEE. The chain's CDR3 is CASSWGPANGELFF. The CDR3 DNA follows: TGTGCCAGCAGCTGGGGGCCCGCCAACGGGGAGCTGTTTTTT.

The V gene is TRBV4-3, the J gene TRBJ2-5; 9 bases map to TRBD2. Trimming removed 3 bases from V and 7 bases from J; junction bases left unmatched: 9. Germline CDR1 reads LGHNA; CDR2 reads YSLEER. There are 15 residues in the CDR3. This CDR3 reads CASSHIAGDFGTQYF. In DNA, the CDR3 is TGCGCCAGCAGCCACATAGCGGGGGACTTCGGGACCCAGTACTTC.

V is TRBV5-1 and J is TRBJ2-7; TRBD2 matches 7 bases. The CDR3 is 13 residues long. Trimming took 4 bases from V and 3 from J; bases not matched to a gene: 4. Germline-derived CDR1 and CDR2 are SGHRS and YFSETQ. The CDR3 nucleotides are TGCGCCAGCAGCCGGAGCGGGGACTACGAGCAGTACTTC. The encoded protein is CASSRSGDYEQYF.

This clone was observed a single time. V usage is TRBV21-1 and J usage is TRBJ2-5; TRBD1, the table's D call, lacks a check against the DNA. TRBV21-1 has pseudogene status. This CDR3 is 16 amino acids long. The CDR3 region has the DNA TGTGCCAGCAGCAAATGGGCAGACAGGGAACAAGAGACCCAGTACTTC. This translates into CASSKWADREQETQYF.

This rearrangement joins TRBV5-1 to TRBJ1-6; 7 bases are a match to TRBD1. The ends lost 3 bases at V and 7 bases at J; junction bases unmatched: 4. Germline V gene data show CDR1 as SGHRS and CDR2 as YFSETQ. The CDR3 runs to 14 residues. CDR3 nucleotides: TGCGCCAGCAGCTGGGGGACAGACAATTCACCCCTCCACTTT. Encoded protein: CASSWGTDNSPLHF.

V and J are TRBV6-1 and TRBJ1-5; D not resolved. Germline-derived CDR1 and CDR2 are MNHNS and SASEGT. V was trimmed by 6 bases and J by 1 base, leaving 13 bases between them. The CDR3 covers 15 residues. The CDR3 loop reads CASRTSMGSNQPQHF. CDR3 sequence (DNA): TGTGCCAGCAGGACGTCTATGGGCAGCAATCAGCCCCAGCATTTT.

This chain uses TRBV27 with TRBJ1-5, with TRBD1 matching over 8 bases. Germline V gives CDR1 MNHEY, CDR2 SMNVEV (reference sequence). The J segment lost 4 bases and the V segment lost 5 bases, leaving 1 base of the junction unmatched. The CDR3 is made up of 13 amino acids. The CDR3 nucleotides read TGTGCCAGCAGTGACAGGGGTAATCAGCCCCAGCATTTT. As protein: CASSDRGNQPQHF.

The chain carries TRBV6-5 and TRBJ2-1; D possibly uses TRBD1 or TRBD2 (5 bases each). CDR1 and CDR2 from the germline V gene are MNHEY and SVGAGI. The CDR3 sequence is 16 residues long. V lost 4 bases to trimming and J lost 4 bases, with 17 bases between them. The CDR3 region is CASSWGGAAAYNEQFF. As DNA, the CDR3 is TGTGCCAGCAGTTGGGGCGGAGCGGCAGCGTACAATGAGCAGTTCTTC.

The gene calls are TRBV6-1 and TRBJ2-7; D remains ambiguous. Per germline, CDR1 MNHNS and CDR2 SASEGT. The length of the CDR3 is 13 residues. V lost 7 bases and J 1 base, leaving 11 bases between the germline ends. CDR3 DNA sequence: TGTGCCAGCACCCAGGCCCCATCCTACGAGCAGTACTTC. Protein: CASTQAPSYEQYF.

As for this clone: The sample holds other DNA sequences that translate to the same CDR3. V is TRBV5-1 and J is TRBJ2-5; D is unresolved. CDR1 and CDR2 (germline): SGHRS, YFSETQ. V was pared by 3 bases and J by 0 bases, with 12 bases between. CDR3 length: 15 residues. The CDR3 DNA is TGCGCCAGCAGCTCCGTGCCAGACAACCAAGAGACCCAGTACTTC. This gives the protein CASSSVPDNQETQYF. Based on the CDR3 plus reference TRBV5-1 and TRBJ2-5, the full variable domain is KAGVTQTPRYLIKTRGQQVTLSCSPISGHRSVSWYQQTPGQGLQFLFEYFSETQRNKGNFPGRFSGRQFSNSRSEMNVSTLELGDSALYLCASSSVPDNQETQYFGPGTRLLVL.

This rearrangement joins TRBV7-9 to TRBJ2-7; 8 bases line up with TRBD1. There are 14 residues in the CDR3. Trimming at V came to 5 bases and at J to 5 bases, leaving 8 bases not matched to a gene. Germline V gene sequence: CDR1 SEHNR, CDR2 FQNEAQ (reference sequence). The CDR3 spells CASSMDRVGHEQYV. The CDR3 bases are TGTGCCAGCAGCATGGACAGGGTTGGCCACGAGCAGTACGTC.

This clone was observed a single time. The rearrangement links TRBV18 to TRBJ2-1; no firm D call. Germline lookup yields CDR1 KGHSH and CDR2 LQKENI. The V gene lost 3 bases and the J gene lost 7 bases, with 10 bases spanning the gap. The CDR3 covers 13 residues. The CDR3 loop is CASSPGSVNEQFF. The CDR3 DNA is TGTGCCAGCTCACCTGGAAGTGTAAATGAGCAGTTCTTC.

The rearrangement joins TRBV2 to TRBJ1-2, with 8 bases identical to TRBD1. Germline lookup yields CDR1 SNHLY and CDR2 FYNNEI. This CDR3 region has 13 residues. Unmatched junction bases numbered 4, after V lost 2 bases and J lost 8 bases. CDR3 coding DNA: TGTGCCAGCAGTGAACAGGGGGCGCGCGGCTACACCTTC. Its translation is CASSEQGARGYTF.

V usage is TRBV14 and J usage is TRBJ2-5; 13 positions match TRBD2. The closer fit of TRBJ2-7 to the DNA end suggests the J call may be wrong. Germline CDR1 SGHDN, CDR2 FVKESK. The length of the CDR3 is 16 residues. DNA of the CDR3: TGTGCCAGCAGCCACCGAACCGGGACTAGCGGGGCCGAGCAGTACTTC. The encoded protein is CASSHRTGTSGAEQYF.

The chain employs TRBV11-1 and TRBJ2-7; a possible D gene is TRBD2 (7 bases). V was pared by 3 bases and J by 5 bases, with 11 bases between. Germline V lookup: CDR1 SGHAT, CDR2 FQDESV (reference sequence). The CDR3 is 13 amino acids. The CDR3 DNA is TGTGCCAGCAGCTTCGGGGGGCCCAACGAGCAGTACTTC. Amino acids: CASSFGGPNEQYF.

This sequence joins TRBV18 and TRBJ1-1, with TRBD1 matching over 7 bases. The J segment lost 2 bases and the V segment lost 6 bases, leaving 9 bases of the junction unmatched. Germline-derived CDR1 and CDR2 are KGHSH and LQKENI. CDR3 length: 15 residues. The CDR3 DNA follows: TGTGCCAGCTCCCAGGGAGGGACAGCTAACACTGAAGCTTTCTTT. This translates into CASSQGGTANTEAFF.